These 2 T cell receptor beta chains originate from one sample sequenced in a study of T cells after yellow fever vaccination. One entry per CDR3 protein, called by TCRdb with MiXCR from the 5' RACE reads. The sample lists some 320,000 distinct CDR3 sequences, approximately 9% occurring once. The specimen comprised PBMCs, sampled on the day of the first yellow fever vaccination. All receptors come from a man aged 18-30 years who received the YFV17D yellow fever vaccine.

This clonotype turned up a few times. J is TRBJ2-3 and V is TRBV7-2, with D possibly being TRBD1 or TRBD2 (6 bases each). Germline assignment: CDR1 SGHTA and CDR2 FQGNSA. The CDR3 length is 17 residues. V was trimmed by 5 bases and J by 2 bases, leaving 20 bases between them. CDR3 protein: CASSPSGWGANTDTQYF. CDR3 nucleotide sequence: TGTGCCAGCAGCCCCTCAGGGTGGGGGGCTAACACAGATACGCAGTATTTT.

The gene calls are TRBV7-2 and TRBJ2-1; the D gene is possibly TRBD2 (7 bases). This CDR3 spans 15 amino acids. Trimming removed 0 bases at V and 7 bases at J, with 13 bases between. Germline CDR1 is SGHTA and CDR2 is FQGNSA. The CDR3 protein is CASSLAGGPGNEQFF. The DNA of the CDR3 is TGTGCCAGCAGCTTAGCGGGGGGGCCGGGGAATGAGCAGTTCTTC.